This is a list of T cell receptor beta chains from one sample in a study of blood T cells in healthy people across ages. One entry per CDR3 protein, called by TCRdb with MiXCR from the 5' RACE reads. The table has about 680,000 distinct CDR3 sequences, around 45% seen once; the top ten hold 30% to 40%. The sample consisted of blood. The source is a woman aged 60-75 years in good health. Both conserved end residues are part of each CDR3. D genes are given only for firm matches. Not all rows give a size; the values are once, few, many and, for expanded clones, a class.

D gene,clone size,J gene,V gene,CDR3 DNA,CDR3 protein
TRBD2,.,TRBJ2-1,TRBV7-2,TGTGCCAGCAGCCCTCAGGTAGCGGGAGGTTACAATGAGCAGTTCTTC,CASSPQVAGGYNEQFF
.,many,TRBJ2-6,TRBV4-2,TGTGCCAGCAGCCAAGGGACTGTGTCTGGGGCCAACGTCCTGACTTTC,CASSQGTVSGANVLTF
.,few,TRBJ1-2,TRBV7-9,TGTGCCAGCAGCTTCGGGACGGAAGCTAACTATGGCTACACCTTC,CASSFGTEANYGYTF
TRBD1,few,TRBJ2-7,TRBV4-2,TGTGCCAGCAGCCAAGGTCGCATAAGGGACAGGGCCTACGAGCAGTACTTC,CASSQGRIRDRAYEQYF
.,.,TRBJ2-5,TRBV11-2,TGTGCCAGCAGCTCCAGGGCGTACCAAGAGACCCAGTACTTC,CASSSRAYQETQYF
TRBD2,.,TRBJ2-1,TRBV28,TGTGCCAGCATTCCCACGGGGACTAGAGGCGGCAAGGAGCAGTTCTTC,CASIPTGTRGGKEQFF
.,few,TRBJ1-2,TRBV4-3,TGCGCCAGCAGCCAAGGAGTCGCACAGCACTATGGCTACACCTTC,CASSQGVAQHYGYTF
.,few,TRBJ1-4,TRBV12-3/TRBV12-4,TGTGCCAGCAGTTTAGGAGGACCAACCGTAAAACTGTTTTTT,CASSLGGPTVKLFF
.,.,TRBJ2-3,TRBV7-2,TGTGCCAGCAGCCCTCTTACAGGGTTTAGCACGGATACGCAGTATTTT,CASSPLTGFSTDTQYF
TRBD1,.,TRBJ1-6,TRBV5-6,TGTGCCAGCAGCTTGCAAGGAGCGGACAGGAATTCACCCCTCCACTTT,CASSLQGADRNSPLHF
.,.,TRBJ1-2,TRBV7-2,TGTGCCAACAGCTTAGCGAGGGGGGGGACCCCCTTTAACTATGGCTACACCTTC,CANSLARGGTPFNYGYTF
.,.,TRBJ1-4,TRBV7-2,TGTGCCAGCAGCAACCCTCGAGGGAAACTGTTTTTT,CASSNPRGKLFF
TRBD2,.,TRBJ2-1,TRBV7-3,TGTGCCAGCAGCTTAGGGCCGACTAGCGGTCCCTACAATGAGCAGTTCTTC,CASSLGPTSGPYNEQFF
.,.,TRBJ2-1,TRBV2,TGTGCCAGCAGGCTAGCGAGCTCCTACAATGAGCAGTTCTTC,CASRLASSYNEQFF
.,few,TRBJ2-4,TRBV28,TGTGCCAGCAGTTCTCTACTAGTGGGCATTCAGTACTTC,CASSSLLVGIQYF
.,few,TRBJ1-6,TRBV7-3,TGTGCCAGCAGCTTAGAAGCGGGTTATAATTCACCCCTCCACTTT,CASSLEAGYNSPLHF
.,.,TRBJ2-5,TRBV15,TGTGCCACCAGCAGAGTCATGGGGGTGCAGTACTTC,CATSRVMGVQYF